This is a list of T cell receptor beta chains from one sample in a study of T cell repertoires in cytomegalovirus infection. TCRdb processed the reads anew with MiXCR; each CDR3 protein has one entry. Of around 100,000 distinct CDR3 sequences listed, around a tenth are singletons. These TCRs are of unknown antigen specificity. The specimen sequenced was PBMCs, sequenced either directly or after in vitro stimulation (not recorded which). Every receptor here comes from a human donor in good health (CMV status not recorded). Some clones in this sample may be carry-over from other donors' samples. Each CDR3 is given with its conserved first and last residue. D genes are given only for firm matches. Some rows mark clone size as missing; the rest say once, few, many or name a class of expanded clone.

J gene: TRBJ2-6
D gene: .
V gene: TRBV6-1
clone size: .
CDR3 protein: CACSPGNSGANVLTF
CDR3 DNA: TGTGCCTGCAGTCCCGGGAACTCTGGGGCCAACGTCCTGACTTTC

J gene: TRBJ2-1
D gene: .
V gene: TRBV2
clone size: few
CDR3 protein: CASSTGIYEQFF
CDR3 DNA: TGTGCCAGCTCCACAGGGATTTATGAGCAGTTCTTC

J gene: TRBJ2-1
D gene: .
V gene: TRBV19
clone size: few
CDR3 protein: CASSSRGYNEQFF
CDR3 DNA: TGTGCCAGTAGTTCCCGCGGGTACAATGAGCAGTTCTTC

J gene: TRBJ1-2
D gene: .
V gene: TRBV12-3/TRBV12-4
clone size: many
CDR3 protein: CASSLVGGSAGYTF
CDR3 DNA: TGTGCCAGCAGTTTAGTAGGAGGGTCGGCCGGCTACACCTTC

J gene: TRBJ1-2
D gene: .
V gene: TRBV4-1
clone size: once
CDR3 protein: CASSDQSPGGYTF
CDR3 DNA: TGCGCCAGCAGCGACCAATCCCCGGGCGGCTACACCTTC

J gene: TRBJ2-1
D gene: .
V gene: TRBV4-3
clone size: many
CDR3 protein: CASSQDGNRLNEQFF
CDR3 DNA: TGCGCCAGCAGCCAAGATGGGAATCGTCTGAATGAGCAGTTCTTC

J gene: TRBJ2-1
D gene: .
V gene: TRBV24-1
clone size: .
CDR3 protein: CATSDFVDNEQFF
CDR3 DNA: TGTGCCACCAGTGATTTCGTGGACAATGAGCAGTTCTTC

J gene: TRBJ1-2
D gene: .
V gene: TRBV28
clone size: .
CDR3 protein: CASSWERGYSYTF
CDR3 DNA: TGTGCCAGCAGTTGGGAGAGGGGCTATAGCTACACCTTT

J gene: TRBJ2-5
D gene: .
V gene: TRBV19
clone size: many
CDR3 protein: CASSIGGLGTQYF
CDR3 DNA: TGTGCCAGTAGTATCGGAGGGTTGGGGACCCAGTACTTC

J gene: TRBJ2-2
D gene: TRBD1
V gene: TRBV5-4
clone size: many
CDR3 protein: CASSFPGQGAGGELFF
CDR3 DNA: TGTGCCAGCAGTTTCCCCGGACAGGGGGCTGGCGGGGAGCTGTTTTTT

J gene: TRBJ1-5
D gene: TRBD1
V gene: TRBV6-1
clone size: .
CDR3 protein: CASRTKGAGGGQPQHF
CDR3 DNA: TGTGCCAGCAGAACCAAGGGGGCTGGGGGAGGTCAGCCCCAGCATTTT

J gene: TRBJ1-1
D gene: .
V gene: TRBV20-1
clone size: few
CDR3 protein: CSALMSGTYTEAFF
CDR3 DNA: TGCAGTGCTCTAATGTCAGGGACTTACACTGAAGCTTTCTTT

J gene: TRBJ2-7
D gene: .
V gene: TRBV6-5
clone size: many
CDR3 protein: CASSSRAGASYEQYF
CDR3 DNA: TGTGCCAGCAGTTCCCGTGCAGGGGCCTCCTACGAGCAGTACTTC

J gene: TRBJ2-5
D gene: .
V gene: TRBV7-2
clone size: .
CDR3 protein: CASILVTQAGPKETQYF
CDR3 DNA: TGTGCCAGCATCTTAGTCACACAGGCAGGTCCTAAAGAGACCCAGTACTTC

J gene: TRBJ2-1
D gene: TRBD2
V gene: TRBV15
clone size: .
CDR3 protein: CATSRELAGGNEQFF
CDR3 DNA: TGTGCCACCAGCAGAGAGCTAGCGGGAGGGAATGAGCAGTTCTTC

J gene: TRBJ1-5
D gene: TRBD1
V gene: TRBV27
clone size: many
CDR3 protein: CASSATGLGNQPQHF
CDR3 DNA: TGTGCCAGCAGTGCGACAGGGTTGGGAAATCAGCCCCAGCATTTT

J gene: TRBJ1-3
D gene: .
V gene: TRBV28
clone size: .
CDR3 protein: CASSLSNGNTIYF
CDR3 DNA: TGTGCCAGCAGTTTATCCAATGGAAACACCATATATTTT

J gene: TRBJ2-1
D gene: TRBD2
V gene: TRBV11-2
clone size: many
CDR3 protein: CASSSTSGRGNEQFF
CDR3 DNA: TGTGCCAGCAGCTCGACTAGCGGGAGGGGGAATGAGCAGTTCTTC

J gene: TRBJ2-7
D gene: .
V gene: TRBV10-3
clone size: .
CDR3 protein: CAILRDKDEQYF
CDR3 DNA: TGTGCCATCTTACGGGACAAAGACGAGCAGTACTTC

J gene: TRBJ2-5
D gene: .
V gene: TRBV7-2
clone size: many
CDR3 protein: CASSLGLLSGSQETQYF
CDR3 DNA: TGTGCCAGCAGCTTAGGTCTCTTGAGCGGATCACAAGAGACCCAGTACTTC

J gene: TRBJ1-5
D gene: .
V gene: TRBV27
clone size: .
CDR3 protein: CASRIRDGPQHF
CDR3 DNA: TGTGCCAGCAGAATCCGGGACGGACCTCAGCATTTT

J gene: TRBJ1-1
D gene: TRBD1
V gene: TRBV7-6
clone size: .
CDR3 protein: CASSLQTGGLDEAFF
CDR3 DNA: TGTGCCAGCAGCCTACAGACAGGGGGGCTCGATGAAGCTTTCTTT

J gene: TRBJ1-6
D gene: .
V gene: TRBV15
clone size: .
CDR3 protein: CATSRDRGTSPLHF
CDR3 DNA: TGTGCCACCAGCAGAGACAGGGGTACCTCACCCCTCCACTTT

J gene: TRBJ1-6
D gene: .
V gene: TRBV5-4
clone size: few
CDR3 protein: CASSLDLRALHF
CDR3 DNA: TGTGCCAGCAGCTTGGATCTGCGCGCCCTCCACTTT

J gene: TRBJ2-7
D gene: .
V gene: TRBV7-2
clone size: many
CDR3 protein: CASSFSRDSFYEQYF
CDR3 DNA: TGTGCCAGCAGCTTCAGCCGGGACTCCTTCTACGAGCAGTACTTC

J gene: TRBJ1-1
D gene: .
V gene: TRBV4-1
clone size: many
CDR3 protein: CASSQRRTDSEAFF
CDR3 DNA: TGCGCCAGCAGCCAAAGACGAACAGACTCTGAAGCTTTCTTT

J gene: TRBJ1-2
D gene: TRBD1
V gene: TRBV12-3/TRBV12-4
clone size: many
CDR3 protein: CASSMNRGRVDGYTF
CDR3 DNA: TGTGCCAGCAGTATGAACAGGGGGCGCGTTGACGGCTACACCTTC

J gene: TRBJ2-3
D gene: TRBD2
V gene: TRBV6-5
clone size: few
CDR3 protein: CASSYDPSGRGDTQYF
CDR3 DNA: TGTGCCAGCAGTTACGACCCGAGCGGGAGGGGAGATACGCAGTATTTT

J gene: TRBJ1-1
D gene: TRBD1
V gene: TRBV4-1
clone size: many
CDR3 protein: CASSQGRGQGNTEAFF
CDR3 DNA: TGCGCCAGCAGCCAAGGAAGGGGGCAGGGAAACACTGAAGCTTTCTTT

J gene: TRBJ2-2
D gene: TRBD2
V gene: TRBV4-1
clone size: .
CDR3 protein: CASSQENLAGNTGELFF
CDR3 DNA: TGCGCCAGCAGCCAAGAGAACCTAGCGGGTAACACCGGGGAGCTGTTTTTT

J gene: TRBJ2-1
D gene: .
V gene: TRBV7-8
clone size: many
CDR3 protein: CASSLYLEINEQFF
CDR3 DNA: TGTGCCAGCAGCTTATATCTAGAAATCAATGAGCAGTTCTTC

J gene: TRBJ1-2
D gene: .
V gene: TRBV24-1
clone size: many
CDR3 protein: CATSGPDKGHLGYTF
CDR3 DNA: TGTGCCACCAGTGGTCCTGACAAGGGACACTTAGGCTACACCTTC

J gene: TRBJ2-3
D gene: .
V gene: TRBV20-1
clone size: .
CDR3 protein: CSASVASTDTQYF
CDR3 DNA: TGCAGTGCTAGCGTGGCTAGCACAGATACGCAGTATTTT

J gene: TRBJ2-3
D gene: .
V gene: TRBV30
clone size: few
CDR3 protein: CAWSPGVVTQYF
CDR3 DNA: TGTGCCTGGAGCCCCGGAGTGGTTACGCAGTATTTT

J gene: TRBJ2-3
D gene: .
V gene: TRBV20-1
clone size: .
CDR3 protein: CSVPTGDTQYF
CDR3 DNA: TGCAGTGTCCCGACGGGAGATACGCAGTATTTT

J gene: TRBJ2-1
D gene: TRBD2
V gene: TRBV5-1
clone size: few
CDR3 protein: CASSLGTSGINEQFF
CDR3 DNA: TGCGCCAGCAGCCTAGGGACTAGCGGGATTAATGAGCAGTTCTTC

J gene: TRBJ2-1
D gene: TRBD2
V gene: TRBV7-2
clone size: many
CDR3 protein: CASTRTSGGASYNEQFF
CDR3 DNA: TGTGCCAGCACCAGGACTAGCGGGGGGGCCTCCTACAATGAGCAGTTCTTC

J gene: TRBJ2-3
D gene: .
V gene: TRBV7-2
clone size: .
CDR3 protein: CASSSPGSVTDTQYF
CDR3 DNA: TGTGCCAGCAGCTCCCCAGGGAGTGTTACAGATACGCAGTATTTT

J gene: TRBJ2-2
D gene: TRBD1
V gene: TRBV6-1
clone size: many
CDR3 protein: CASRLTGGTKVGELFF
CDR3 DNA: TGTGCCAGCAGGTTAACAGGGGGAACTAAGGTCGGGGAGCTGTTTTTT

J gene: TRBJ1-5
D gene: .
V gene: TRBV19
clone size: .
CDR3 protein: CASSIKAGGNQPQHF
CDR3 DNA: TGTGCCAGTAGTATTAAGGCAGGGGGCAATCAGCCCCAGCATTTT

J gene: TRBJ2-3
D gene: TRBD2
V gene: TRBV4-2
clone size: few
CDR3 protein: CASSQSTSGAQYF
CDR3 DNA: TGTGCCAGCAGCCAGTCGACTAGCGGGGCGCAGTATTTT

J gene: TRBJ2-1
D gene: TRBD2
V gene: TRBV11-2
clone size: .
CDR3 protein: CASGGVAGLEQFF
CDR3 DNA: TGTGCCAGCGGGGGGGTAGCGGGACTTGAGCAGTTCTTC

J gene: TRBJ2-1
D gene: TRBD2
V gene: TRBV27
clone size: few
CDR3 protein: CASSSLAGAYNEQFF
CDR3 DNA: TGTGCCAGCAGTTCTCTAGCGGGAGCTTACAATGAGCAGTTCTTC

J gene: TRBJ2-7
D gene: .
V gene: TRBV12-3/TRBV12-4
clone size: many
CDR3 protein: CASSFQYIGEQYF
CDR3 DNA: TGTGCCAGCAGTTTTCAGTATATCGGCGAGCAGTACTTC

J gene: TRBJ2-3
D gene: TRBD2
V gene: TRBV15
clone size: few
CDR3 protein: CATSRELSGSSDTQYF
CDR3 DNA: TGTGCCACCAGCAGGGAGCTTAGCGGGAGTTCAGATACGCAGTATTTT

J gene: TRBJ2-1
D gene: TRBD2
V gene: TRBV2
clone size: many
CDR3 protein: CASIAGAYNEQFF
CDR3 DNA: TGTGCCAGCATTGCGGGAGCCTACAATGAGCAGTTCTTC

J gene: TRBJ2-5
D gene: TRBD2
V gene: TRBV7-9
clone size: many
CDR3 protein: CASRPSGSSQETQYF
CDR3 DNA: TGTGCCAGTCGGCCAAGCGGGAGTTCCCAAGAGACCCAGTACTTC

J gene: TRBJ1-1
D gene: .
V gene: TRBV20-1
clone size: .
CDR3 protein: CSARGVNTEAFF
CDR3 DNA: TGCAGTGCTAGGGGAGTTAACACTGAAGCTTTCTTT

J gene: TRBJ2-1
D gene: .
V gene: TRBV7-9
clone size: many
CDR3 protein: CASSLPGTHSYNEQFF
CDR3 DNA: TGTGCCAGCAGCCTCCCCGGGACCCATTCCTACAATGAGCAGTTCTTC

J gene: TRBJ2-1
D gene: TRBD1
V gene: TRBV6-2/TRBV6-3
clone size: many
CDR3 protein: CASRSTWDREDNEQFF
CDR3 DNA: TGTGCCAGCAGATCAACCTGGGACAGGGAGGACAATGAGCAGTTCTTC

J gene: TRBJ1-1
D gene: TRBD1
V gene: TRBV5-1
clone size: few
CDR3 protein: CASSLGTGLATEAFF
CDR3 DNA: TGCGCCAGCAGCTTGGGGACAGGGCTGGCTACTGAAGCTTTCTTT

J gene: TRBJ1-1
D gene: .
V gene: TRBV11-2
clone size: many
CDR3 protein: CASSLVSPSEAFF
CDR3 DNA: TGTGCCAGCAGCTTAGTATCTCCTTCTGAAGCTTTCTTT

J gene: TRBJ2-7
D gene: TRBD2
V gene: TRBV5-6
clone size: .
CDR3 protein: CASSFGLAGPEQYF
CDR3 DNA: TGTGCCAGCAGCTTTGGACTAGCGGGACCCGAGCAGTACTTC

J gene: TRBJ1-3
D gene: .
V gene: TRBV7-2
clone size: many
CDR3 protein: CASSHTLGTPSGNTIYF
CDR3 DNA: TGTGCCAGCAGCCACACTCTCGGGACTCCCTCTGGAAACACCATATATTTT

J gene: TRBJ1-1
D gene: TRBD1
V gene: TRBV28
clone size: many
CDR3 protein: CASRLTGANTEAFF
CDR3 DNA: TGTGCCAGCAGGCTGACAGGGGCGAACACTGAAGCTTTCTTT

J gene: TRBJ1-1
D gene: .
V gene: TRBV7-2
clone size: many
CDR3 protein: CASSLQSASEAFF
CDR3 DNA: TGTGCCAGCAGCCTTCAATCCGCCTCTGAAGCTTTCTTT

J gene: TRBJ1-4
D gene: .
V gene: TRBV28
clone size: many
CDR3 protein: CASSLPLGRANEKLFF
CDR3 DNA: TGTGCCAGCAGCCTACCCCTGGGACGGGCTAATGAAAAACTGTTTTTT